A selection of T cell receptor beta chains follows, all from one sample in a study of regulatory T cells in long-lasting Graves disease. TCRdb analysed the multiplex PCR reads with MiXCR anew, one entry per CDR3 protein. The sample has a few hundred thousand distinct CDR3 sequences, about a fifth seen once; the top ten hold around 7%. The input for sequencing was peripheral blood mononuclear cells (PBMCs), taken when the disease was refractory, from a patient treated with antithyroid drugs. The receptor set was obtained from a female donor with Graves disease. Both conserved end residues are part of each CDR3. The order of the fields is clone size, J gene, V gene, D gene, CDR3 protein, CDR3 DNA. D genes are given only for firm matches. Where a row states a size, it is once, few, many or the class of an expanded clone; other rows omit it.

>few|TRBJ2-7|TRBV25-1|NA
CASSEAPQGYEQYF
TGTGCCAGCAGTGAAGCCCCCCAGGGCTACGAGCAGTACTTC
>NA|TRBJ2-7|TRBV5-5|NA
CASSSPSRAAYEQYF
TGTGCCAGCAGCTCGCCTAGCAGGGCCGCGTACGAGCAGTACTTC
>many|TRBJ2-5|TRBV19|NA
CASRTGSDAVDGTQYF
TGTGCCAGTAGAACAGGGTCTGACGCGGTTGATGGGACCCAGTACTTC
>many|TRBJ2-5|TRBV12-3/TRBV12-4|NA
CASSGRDGNQETQYF
TGTGCCAGCAGTGGAAGGGACGGAAACCAAGAGACCCAGTACTTC
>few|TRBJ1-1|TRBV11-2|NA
CASSLVTGGDTEAFF
TGTGCCAGCAGCTTAGTGACGGGGGGGGACACTGAAGCTTTCTTT
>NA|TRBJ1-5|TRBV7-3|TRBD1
CASAQGVNQPQHF
TGTGCCAGCGCACAGGGGGTAAATCAGCCCCAGCATTTT
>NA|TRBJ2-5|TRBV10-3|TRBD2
CAISGSGGVEETQYF
TGTGCCATCAGCGGTAGCGGGGGGGTTGAAGAGACCCAGTACTTC
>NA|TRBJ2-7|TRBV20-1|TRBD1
CSAIRTGDYEQYF
TGCAGTGCCATCAGGACAGGGGACTACGAGCAGTACTTC
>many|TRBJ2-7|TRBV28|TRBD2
CASSFRAGGPGEQYF
TGTGCCAGCAGTTTTAGAGCGGGAGGGCCCGGGGAGCAGTACTTC
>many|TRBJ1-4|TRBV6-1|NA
CASSEDGNDEKLFF
TGTGCCAGCAGTGAGGACGGGAATGATGAAAAACTGTTTTTT
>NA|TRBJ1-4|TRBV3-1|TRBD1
CASTRGTGAERLFF
TGTGCCAGCACCCGGGGGACAGGGGCTGAAAGACTGTTTTTT
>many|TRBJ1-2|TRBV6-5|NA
CASSYSSGDGYTF
TGTGCCAGCAGTTACTCGTCGGGGGATGGCTACACCTTC
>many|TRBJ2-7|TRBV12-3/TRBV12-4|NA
CASSLALRINYEQYF
TGTGCCAGCAGTTTAGCGCTTCGGATAAACTACGAGCAGTACTTC
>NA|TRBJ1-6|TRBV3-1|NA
CASSLMVGPSNSPLHF
TGTGCCAGCAGCCTTATGGTCGGACCGTCTAATTCACCCCTCCACTTT
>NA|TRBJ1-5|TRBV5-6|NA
CASSAGLYSNQPQHF
TGTGCCAGCAGCGCGGGCCTTTATAGCAATCAGCCCCAGCATTTT
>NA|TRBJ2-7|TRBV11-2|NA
CASSLAVNSYEQYF
TGTGCCAGCAGCTTAGCGGTTAACTCCTACGAGCAGTACTTC
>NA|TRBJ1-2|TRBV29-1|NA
CSAILQLGVGYTF
TGCAGCGCTATACTACAACTGGGGGTTGGCTACACCTTC
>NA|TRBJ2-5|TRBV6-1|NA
CATLPRAAGQETQYF
TGTGCCACCCTCCCCCGGGCAGCGGGTCAAGAGACCCAGTACTTC
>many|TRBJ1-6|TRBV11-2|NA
CASGTQNSPLHF
TGTGCCAGCGGGACACAAAATTCACCCCTCCACTTT
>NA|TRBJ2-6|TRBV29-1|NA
CSVALGRTSGANVLTF
TGCAGCGTTGCACTCGGGAGAACCTCTGGGGCCAACGTCCTGACTTTC
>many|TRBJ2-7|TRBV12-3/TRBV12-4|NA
CASTTGTLVVYEQYF
TGTGCCAGCACCACCGGGACGCTAGTGGTTTACGAGCAGTACTTC
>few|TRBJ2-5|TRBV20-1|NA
CSASLENEETQYF
TGCAGTGCTAGCCTGGAAAATGAGGAGACCCAGTACTTC
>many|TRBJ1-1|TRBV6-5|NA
CASSYGETGTEAFF
TGTGCCAGCAGTTACGGAGAAACGGGCACTGAAGCTTTCTTT
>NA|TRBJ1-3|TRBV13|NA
CASSPEPGHLFSGNTIYF
TGTGCCAGCAGCCCAGAGCCGGGACATCTTTTCTCTGGAAACACCATATATTTT
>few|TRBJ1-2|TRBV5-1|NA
CASSLGDSDYGYTF
TGCGCCAGCAGCTTGGGGGACTCGGACTATGGCTACACCTTC
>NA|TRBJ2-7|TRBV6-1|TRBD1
CASGQGVREQYF
TGTGCCAGCGGGCAGGGGGTGCGCGAGCAGTACTTC
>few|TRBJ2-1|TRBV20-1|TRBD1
CSARDVGQGAGKQFF
TGCAGTGCTAGAGATGTGGGACAGGGGGCGGGGAAGCAGTTCTTC
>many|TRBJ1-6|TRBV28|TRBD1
CASSPYRGPYSPLHF
TGTGCCAGCAGTCCCTACAGGGGACCCTATTCACCCCTCCACTTT
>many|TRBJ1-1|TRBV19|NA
CASRIRGNMNTEAFF
TGTGCCAGTAGAATACGGGGAAACATGAACACTGAAGCTTTCTTT
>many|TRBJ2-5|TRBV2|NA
CASTEGGSETQYF
TGTGCCAGCACCGAGGGGGGTTCGGAGACCCAGTACTTC
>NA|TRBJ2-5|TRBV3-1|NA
CASSQDPWLQETQYF
TGTGCCAGCAGCCAAGATCCTTGGCTCCAAGAGACCCAGTACTTC
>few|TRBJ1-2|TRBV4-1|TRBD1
CASRSIIRDRGYGYTF
TGCGCCAGCAGGTCCATTATCCGGGACAGGGGCTATGGCTACACCTTC
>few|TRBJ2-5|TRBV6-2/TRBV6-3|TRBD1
CASSYLTGFDQETQYF
TGTGCCAGCAGTTACCTGACAGGGTTTGATCAAGAGACCCAGTACTTC
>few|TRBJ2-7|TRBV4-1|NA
CASSQIDSYEQYF
TGCGCCAGCAGCCAAATCGACAGTTACGAGCAGTACTTC
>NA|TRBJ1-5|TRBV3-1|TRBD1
CASSQSGTGSQPQHF
TGTGCCAGCAGCCAGTCGGGGACAGGGAGTCAGCCCCAGCATTTT
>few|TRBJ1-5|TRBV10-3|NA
CAIMDSYKGPQHF
TGTGCCATCATGGACAGTTATAAGGGGCCCCAGCATTTT
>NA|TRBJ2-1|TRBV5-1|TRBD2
CASSPVFRLAGASPIYNEQFF
TGCGCCAGCAGCCCGGTATTCAGGCTAGCGGGAGCGAGCCCGATCTACAATGAGCAGTTCTTC
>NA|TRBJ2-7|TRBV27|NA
CASSSPPTGIDEQYF
TGTGCCAGCAGTTCACCCCCTACAGGGATCGACGAGCAGTACTTC
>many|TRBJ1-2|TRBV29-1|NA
CSVAGAVSYGYTF
TGCAGCGTTGCGGGAGCAGTTAGCTATGGCTACACCTTC
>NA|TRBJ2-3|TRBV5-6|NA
CASRDLDSLTDTQYF
TGTGCCAGCAGGGATTTGGACAGCCTCACAGATACGCAGTATTTT
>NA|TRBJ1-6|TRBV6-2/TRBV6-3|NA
CASSEAPQYSPLHF
TGTGCCAGCAGTGAAGCTCCCCAATATTCACCCCTCCACTTT
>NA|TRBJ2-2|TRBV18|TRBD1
CASSATGRDTGELFF
TGTGCCAGCTCAGCGACAGGGCGGGACACCGGGGAGCTGTTTTTT
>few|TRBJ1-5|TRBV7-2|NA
CASSPRGGGIDQPQHF
TGTGCCAGCAGCCCCCGAGGAGGGGGAATCGATCAGCCCCAGCATTTT
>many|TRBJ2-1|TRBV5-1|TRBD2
CASSSRLAYEQFF
TGCGCCAGCAGCTCACGACTAGCTTATGAGCAGTTCTTC
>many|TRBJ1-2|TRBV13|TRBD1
CASSPPGQGHHYGYTF
TGTGCCAGCAGCCCTCCGGGACAGGGGCACCACTATGGCTACACCTTC
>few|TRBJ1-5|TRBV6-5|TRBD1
CASSYRSRTGFDPNQPQHF
TGTGCCAGCAGTTACCGTAGCCGGACAGGGTTTGACCCCAATCAGCCCCAGCATTTT
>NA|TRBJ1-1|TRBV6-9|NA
CASSYSFPAVDHPGVNTEAFF
TGTGCCAGCAGTTACTCTTTCCCCGCAGTCGACCATCCCGGGGTGAACACTGAAGCTTTCTTT
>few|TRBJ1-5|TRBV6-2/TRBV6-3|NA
CASSYEGIGNQPQHF
TGTGCCAGCAGTTATGAGGGGATCGGCAATCAGCCCCAGCATTTT
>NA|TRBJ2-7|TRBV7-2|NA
CASSPGTGYWNSYEQYF
TGTGCCAGCAGCCCTGGTACCGGGTATTGGAACTCCTACGAGCAGTACTTC
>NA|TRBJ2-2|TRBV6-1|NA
CASTPFDSPLNTGELFF
TGTGCCAGCACTCCCTTTGACAGCCCTCTGAACACCGGGGAGCTGTTTTTT
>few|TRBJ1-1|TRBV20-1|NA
CSATETGNTEAFF
TGCAGTGCTACGGAGACAGGTAACACTGAAGCTTTCTTT